This T cell receptor (beta chain) stems from a study of T cell responses to AZD1222 COVID-19 vaccine. The study's findings and limits: The study reported that nearly half of spike-specific TCRs target unmutated variant regions. Among the donors, most were white British and more were female, and clonal diversity was possibly underestimated.

Profiling relied on immunoSEQ multiplex PCR, and the TCRdb table lists in-frame clones only, not all of them. Altogether approximately 71,000 clones are present, around 80% being singletons, with the ten largest covering roughly 12%. Concerning this clone itself: As yet, its antigen is unknown.

V was cut by 0 bases and J by 11 bases, with 14 bases left in between. The CDR3 totals 13 residues. Germline CDR1 reads SGHRS; CDR2 reads YFSETQ. The clonotype comes from an adult in good health. The gene calls are TRBV5-1 and TRBJ1-1; D perhaps matches TRBD1 (6 bases). Sequences were derived from peripheral blood, sampled on day 0 of AZD1222 vaccination. The DNA of the CDR3 is TGCGCCAGCAGCTTGGCCGGGACATTGGGCGCTTTCTTT. Amino acid sequence: CASSLAGTLGAFF.